This TCR beta chain was retrieved from a study of cytomegalovirus exposure and HLA in healthy donors. Use of 60 Vbeta and 13 Jbeta primers characterized the PCR. Only in-frame clones appear in the TCRdb table, and some are missing; sequencing was by immunoSEQ multiplex PCR. Counted here are 200,000 to 250,000 clones, around 75% occurring once; the ten biggest clones make up 1.5% to 2%. The sample taken for sequencing was PBMCs. This sequence originates from a woman aged 30 to 39 in good health and CMV-seronegative.

The CDR3 region has the DNA TGTGCCAGCAGTTACTCAGGGGGAAAACGCACTGAAGCTTTCTTT. It codes for CASSYSGGKRTEAFF. This rearrangement joins TRBV6-5 to TRBJ1-1; possible D gene TRBD1, 6 bases. The V gene's germline CDR1 is MNHEY and CDR2 SVGAGI. The CDR3 is 15 residues long. Between the trimmed V and J ends, which lost 0 bases and 4 bases, there was a span of 12 bases.